Presented here are 4 T cell receptor beta chains from one specimen sequenced in a study of neurological immune-mediated disorders. TCRdb redid the calling of the 5' RACE reads with MiXCR, one entry per CDR3 protein. Among about 55,000 distinct CDR3 sequences listed, more than 3.5% were seen once. Material for sequencing was PBMCs. The receptors were sampled from a man aged 60 to 75 with multiple sclerosis.

In its sample, this clonotype was seen many times. V and J are TRBV27 and TRBJ2-5, with a weak D call TRBD2 (6 bases). CDR1 and CDR2 (germline): MNHEY, SMNVEV (reference sequence). The CDR3 length is 13 residues. V shed 6 bases and J shed 7 bases, with 15 bases lying between them. The CDR3 coding sequence is TGTGCCAGCAGAACTTCTAGCGCGGGGACCCAGTACTTC. Its translation is CASRTSSAGTQYF.

This clonotype has a count of ten or more. The chain couples TRBV5-1 to TRBJ1-2, with a weak D call TRBD1 (6 bases). This CDR3 region has 14 residues. The germline V and J ends were trimmed by 6 bases and 5 bases, with 17 bases remaining between them. From germline, CDR1 is SGHRS and CDR2 YFSETQ. This chain's CDR3 is CASTPNGQRYGYTF. CDR3 nucleotide sequence: TGCGCCAGCACCCCCAATGGACAGCGATATGGCTACACCTTC. Full variable domain (outside the CDR3, taken from reference TRBV5-1 and TRBJ1-2): KAGVTQTPRYLIKTRGQQVTLSCSPISGHRSVSWYQQTPGQGLQFLFEYFSETQRNKGNFPGRFSGRQFSNSRSEMNVSTLELGDSALYLCASTPNGQRYGYTFGSGTRLTVV.

The chain uses TRBV5-1 and TRBJ2-1; tentatively, D is TRBD2 (6 bases). Germline V gene lookup returns CDR1 SGHRS and CDR2 YFSETQ. V was trimmed by 0 bases and J by 9 bases, leaving 13 bases between them. CDR3 length: 14 residues. CDR3 coding DNA: TGCGCCAGCAGCTTGGATCCGGGGCGGGGTGAGCAGTTCTTC. Translation: CASSLDPGRGEQFF.

This clonotype was seen ten or more times. CDR3 protein: CSARGTGNEGNQPQHF. The CDR3 nucleotides read TGCAGTGCTAGAGGGACAGGGAACGAAGGCAATCAGCCCCAGCATTTT. This chain joins TRBV20-1 and TRBJ1-5, with 8 bases that match TRBD1. This CDR3 contains 16 residues. Germline V CDR1 and CDR2: DFQATT, SNEGSKA (reference sequence). The trim removed 1 base at V and 2 bases at J, leaving 7 bases unmatched.